This T cell receptor beta chain was sequenced during a study of cytomegalovirus exposure and HLA in healthy donors. For the study at large: Of the donors genotyped, approximately 430 in all, 75% to 90% fell in the Caucasian-associated ancestry cluster.

Study-level points and caveats: One cluster of highly shared sequence variants probably arose as a sequencing artifact. Being indistinguishable, some V segments were excluded, TRBV6-2 and TRBV6-3 among them.

In the case of this clone: As yet, its antigen is unknown.

CDR3 length: 16 amino acids. Unmatched junction bases numbered 10, after V lost 6 bases and J lost 3 bases. In germline, CDR1 is MNHEY, CDR2 SMNVEV (reference sequence). 60 Vbeta and 13 Jbeta primers were used in PCR. TCRdb's table, derived via immunoSEQ multiplex PCR, lists solely in-frame clones and lacks some. The sample contains 150,000 to 180,000 clones, around 84% of which appear only once. The sample consisted of PBMCs. This chain links TRBV27 with TRBJ1-5; 8 bases align to TRBD1. This receptor was obtained from a woman between 35 and 50 years old in good health and CMV-seropositive. This CDR3 is CASSPSEGQVNQPQHF. The CDR3 region has the DNA TGTGCCAGCAGCCCGAGCGAGGGACAGGTCAATCAGCCCCAGCATTTT.